Described below is a single TCR beta chain sequence and its context. No antigen is known for it. At one end the junction does not follow the germline gene, possibly because of a read error. Each CDR3 protein is one row after TCRdb ran MiXCR on the reads. The data hold hundreds of thousands of distinct CDR3 sequences, with roughly a quarter observed a single time. This sample was taken from a study of T cell repertoires in cytomegalovirus infection. Regarding the study as a whole: The ex vivo response was dominated by HLA-C-restricted CMV-specific TCR beta clonotypes. Accumulated public TCR beta family frequency recognized individuals carrying CMV together with the relevant HLA.

This CDR3 has 13 residues. Germline loops: CDR1 MDHEN, CDR2 SYDVKM. Sequenced input: CD8+ T cells from PBMCs. This clonotype was obtained from a human donor in good health (CMV status not recorded). Some clones in this sample may be carry-over from other donors' samples. V and J are TRBV28 and TRBJ2-5; no clear D gene. CDR3 nucleotide sequence: TGTGCCAGCAGTTTTGGTTACCAAGAGACCCTGTACTTC. It encodes CASSFGYQETLYF.